Each of the 23 T cell receptor beta chains below was sequenced from the same sample in a study of T cell responses to AZD1222 COVID-19 vaccine. Generated by immunoSEQ multiplex PCR, the TCRdb table keeps only in-frame clones and is missing some. This table holds about 140,000 clones, about 94% found once. Sequencing was performed on peripheral blood, taken on day 0 of AZD1222 vaccination. These receptors all stem from an adult in good health.

V is TRBV29-1 and J is TRBJ2-7; TRBD2 matches 10 bases. The CDR3 consists of 19 residues. CDR1 is SQVTM, CDR2 ANQGSEA, per germline. V shed 4 bases and J 2 bases; nucleotides not matched to a gene: 20. CDR3 sequence: CSVAPRGAPLAGATYEQYF. The DNA of the CDR3 is TGCAGCGTTGCCCCGCGGGGAGCCCCCCTAGCGGGAGCAACCTACGAGCAGTACTTC.

The rearrangement uses TRBV21-1 and TRBJ2-3; the D call TRBD2 from the table was never checked on the DNA. TRBV21-1 is a listed pseudogene. The CDR3 totals 17 residues. Here the CDR3 DNA reads TGTGCCAGCAGCAAGGTGCAGGGACTAGCGGTCACAGATACGCAGTATTTT. Protein product: CASSKVQGLAVTDTQYF.

The chain couples TRBV5-4 to TRBJ1-6; no reliable D call. Per the germline V gene, CDR1 is SGHNT and CDR2 is YYREEE (reference sequence). This CDR3 has 14 residues. Trimming took off 4 bases at V and 9 bases at J, with 14 bases between the two ends. DNA of the CDR3: TGTGCCAGCAGCGGAATAACAAGGGCTTCACCCCTCCACTTT. This translates into CASSGITRASPLHF.

This clone came up a few times. The V call is TRBV6-5, the J call TRBJ2-7, with unresolved D. Germline lookup yields CDR1 MNHEY and CDR2 SVGAGI. The CDR3 has 15 residues. Trimming removed 0 bases at V and 2 bases at J, with 11 bases between. The CDR3 sequence is CASSYSRGVPYEQYF. The CDR3 DNA reads as TGTGCCAGCAGTTACTCACGTGGAGTTCCCTACGAGCAGTACTTC.

The chain combines TRBV30 with TRBJ2-7, with D possibly being TRBD2 (5 bases). Germline V gene sequence: CDR1 GTSNPN, CDR2 SVGIG (reference sequence). The CDR3 is made up of 12 amino acids. With 0 bases removed from V and 6 bases from J, the gap between germline ends came to 9 bases. DNA for the CDR3: TGTGCCTGGAGTGTGGTACTAGGCGAGCAGTACTTC. It yields the protein CAWSVVLGEQYF.

The rearrangement links TRBV24-1 to TRBJ1-5; TRBD1 aligns across 7 bases. The J segment lost 7 bases and the V segment lost 5 bases, leaving 7 bases of the junction unmatched. CDR1 is KGHDR, CDR2 SFDVKD, per germline. The CDR3 runs to 14 residues. The CDR3 DNA is TGTGCCACCAGTGGGACAGGTTCCCGGCAGCCCCAGCATTTT. Amino acids: CATSGTGSRQPQHF.

The V gene is TRBV27, the J gene TRBJ1-1; no clear D gene. There are 14 residues in the CDR3. CDR1 and CDR2 (germline): MNHEY, SMNVEV (reference sequence). V dropped 3 bases and J dropped 0 bases, with 8 bases sitting between them. CDR3 residues: CASSFGTLNTEAFF. The CDR3 bases are TGTGCCAGCAGTTTCGGAACTCTGAACACTGAAGCTTTCTTT.

The rearrangement uses TRBV5-4 and TRBJ2-3, with a tentative D call TRBD1 (5 bases). Germline V CDR1 and CDR2: SGHNT, YYREEE (reference sequence). CDR3 size: 11 residues. In nucleotides, the CDR3 is TGTGCATGGGGCTGGCCCGATACGCAGTATTTT. Translated, it gives CAWGWPDTQYF.

V and J are TRBV19 and TRBJ2-1; 12 bases agree with TRBD2. This CDR3 comprises 15 residues. Germline CDR1 and CDR2: LNHDA and SQIVND (reference sequence). Trimming took 7 bases from V and 8 from J; bases not matched to a gene: 9. CDR3 coding DNA: TGTGCCAGTAAGTTGACTAGCGGGAGTTGGGATGAGCAGTTCTTC. This translates into CASKLTSGSWDEQFF.

The J gene is TRBJ1-3, the V gene TRBV27; D perhaps matches TRBD1 (5 bases). CDR3 length: 15 amino acids. Germline CDR1 MNHEY, CDR2 SMNVEV (reference sequence). The germline V and J ends were trimmed by 4 bases and 4 bases, with 14 bases remaining between them. The DNA for the CDR3 is TGTGCCAGCAGTTCGGGCAGGGAGTACGGAAACACCATATATTTT. Its protein is CASSSGREYGNTIYF.

Comment on this clone: The same CDR3 arises from other DNA sequences in this sample as well. The chain carries TRBV27 and TRBJ1-1; D gene unclear. This CDR3 contains 13 residues. V lost 2 bases, J lost 4 bases, and 8 bases lay in between. From germline, CDR1 is MNHEY and CDR2 SMNVEV (reference sequence). Here the CDR3 reads CASSLAGSTEAFF. In DNA, the CDR3 is TGTGCCAGCAGTTTAGCGGGGAGCACTGAAGCTTTCTTT.

This chain uses TRBV6-5 with TRBJ2-5; D possibly matches TRBD1 or TRBD2 (5 bases each). Germline CDR1 MNHEY, CDR2 SVGAGI. This CDR3 is built from 16 residues. Trimming stripped 0 bases from V and 3 bases from J, with 14 bases between. The CDR3 region has the DNA TGTGCCAGCAGTTACTCGAACAGTCGGGGCGAAGAGACCCAGTACTTC. Protein sequence: CASSYSNSRGEETQYF.

This chain links TRBV19 with TRBJ2-1; D may be TRBD2 (5 bases). The germline V gene has CDR1 LNHDA and CDR2 SQIVND (reference sequence). The CDR3 length is 15 residues. V lost 5 bases and J lost 0, with 11 bases in between. The CDR3, as DNA: TGTGCCAGTAGTCAGAAGCGGAGCTCCTACAATGAGCAGTTCTTC. It is translated as CASSQKRSSYNEQFF.

The chain combines TRBV19 with TRBJ1-2; 9 nucleotides match TRBD1. The V gene end was trimmed by 5 bases and the J gene end by 8 bases; junction bases not matched to a gene: 12. In germline, CDR1 is LNHDA, CDR2 SQIVND (reference sequence). This CDR3 has 15 residues. The CDR3 sequence: CASSAHRDRVRGYTF. As DNA, the CDR3 is TGTGCCAGTAGTGCGCACCGGGACAGGGTGCGGGGCTACACCTTC.

This chain uses TRBV27 with TRBJ1-2, with TRBD1 as a possible D gene (5 bases). Per germline, CDR1 MNHEY and CDR2 SMNVEV (reference sequence). This CDR3 is 14 amino acids long. The V and J ends lost 4 bases and 6 bases respectively, with 15 bases between them. This chain's CDR3 is CASSSRRQGDGYTF. The CDR3 DNA reads TGTGCCAGCAGTTCCCGCCGGCAGGGAGATGGCTACACCTTC.

The chain employs TRBV6-4 and TRBJ2-1; 7 nucleotides align to TRBD2. The CDR3 is made up of 14 amino acids. Germline loops: CDR1 MRHNA, CDR2 SNTAGT. After removal of 8 bases from V and 3 bases from J, the junction contained 7 bases not matched to a gene. The CDR3, as DNA: TGTGCCAGCGTACTACAGCGGGACTACAATGAGCAGTTCTTC. Translating gives CASVLQRDYNEQFF.

V gene TRBV28 combines with J gene TRBJ2-7, with D uncertain. CDR3 length: 13 residues. CDR1 is MDHEN and CDR2 is SYDVKM in the germline V gene. The V end lost 6 bases, the J end lost 9 bases, and 18 bases lay between the germline ends. CDR3 sequence: CASSSHPVTRQYF. Here the CDR3 DNA reads TGTGCCAGCAGCTCCCACCCGGTGACACGGCAGTACTTC.

The V call is TRBV5-4, the J call TRBJ2-2, with D unclear. This CDR3 is 15 amino acids long. V lost 3 bases and J 1 base, leaving 10 bases between the germline ends. Germline CDR1 is SGHNT and CDR2 is YYREEE (reference sequence). The DNA for the CDR3 is TGTGCCAGCAGCTCCCAAGGGCAGAACACCGGGGAGCTGTTTTTT. Encoded protein: CASSSQGQNTGELFF. The full variable domain, in which reference TRBV5-4 and TRBJ2-2 provide the parts outside the CDR3, is ETGVTQSPTHLIKTRGQQVTLRCSSQSGHNTVSWYQQALGQGPQFIFQYYREEENGRGNFPPRFSGLQFPNYSSELNVNALELDDSALYLCASSSQGQNTGELFFGEGSRLTVL.

The chain employs TRBV5-6 and TRBJ2-1; 15 nucleotides align to TRBD2. Germline V lookup: CDR1 SGHDT, CDR2 YYEEEE. V shed 4 bases, J shed 10 bases, and the junction held 9 bases outside the gene matches. This CDR3 is built from 16 residues. For the CDR3, the DNA is TGTGCCAGCAGCCCCGATCCGGGACTAGCGGGAGGCGAGCAGTTCTTC. Its translation: CASSPDPGLAGGEQFF.

V is TRBV3-1 (or the pseudogene TRBV3-2) and J is TRBJ1-4, with unresolved D. Germline CDR1 reads LGHDT; CDR2 reads YNNKEL (reference sequence). The length of the CDR3 is 15 residues. The V end was cut by 1 base, the J end by 8 bases, with 14 bases between. The CDR3 nucleotides are TGTGCCAGCAGCCAAGCCGGCCCCCCGGCAGAAAAACTGTTTTTT. Its protein product is CASSQAGPPAEKLFF.

The V and J genes are TRBV5-1 and TRBJ2-1; 9 positions match TRBD2. V lost 4 bases, J lost 7 bases, and 15 bases stayed unmatched. Germline loops: CDR1 SGHRS, CDR2 YFSETQ. The CDR3 is made up of 17 amino acids. Here the CDR3 reads CASSQGRSGSGRNEQFF. CDR3 DNA: TGCGCCAGCAGCCAAGGGCGTAGCGGGAGTGGGCGGAATGAGCAGTTCTTC.

This chain joins TRBV19 and TRBJ1-1; no reliable D call. V was clipped by 4 bases and J by 4 bases, with 10 bases between them. The CDR3 contains 13 residues. Germline V gene sequence: CDR1 LNHDA, CDR2 SQIVND (reference sequence). As DNA, the CDR3 is TGTGCCAGTAGTAACCGGGGTGTCACTGAAGCTTTCTTT. It codes for CASSNRGVTEAFF. The full variable domain, rest sourced from reference TRBV19 and TRBJ1-1, is DGGITQSPKYLFRKEGQNVTLSCEQNLNHDAMYWYRQDPGQGLRLIYYSQIVNDFQKGDIAEGYSVSREKKESFPLTVTSAQKNPTAFYLCASSNRGVTEAFFGQGTRLTVV.

The rearrangement joins TRBV27 to TRBJ2-2; 7 positions agree with TRBD2. V lost 6 bases, J lost 1 base, and 8 bases stayed unmatched. The CDR3 runs 16 residues. Germline assignment: CDR1 MNHEY and CDR2 SMNVEV (reference sequence). CDR3 sequence: CASRGSGGRNTGELFF. The CDR3 DNA reads TGTGCCAGCAGAGGATCTGGCGGGAGGAACACCGGGGAGCTGTTTTTT.